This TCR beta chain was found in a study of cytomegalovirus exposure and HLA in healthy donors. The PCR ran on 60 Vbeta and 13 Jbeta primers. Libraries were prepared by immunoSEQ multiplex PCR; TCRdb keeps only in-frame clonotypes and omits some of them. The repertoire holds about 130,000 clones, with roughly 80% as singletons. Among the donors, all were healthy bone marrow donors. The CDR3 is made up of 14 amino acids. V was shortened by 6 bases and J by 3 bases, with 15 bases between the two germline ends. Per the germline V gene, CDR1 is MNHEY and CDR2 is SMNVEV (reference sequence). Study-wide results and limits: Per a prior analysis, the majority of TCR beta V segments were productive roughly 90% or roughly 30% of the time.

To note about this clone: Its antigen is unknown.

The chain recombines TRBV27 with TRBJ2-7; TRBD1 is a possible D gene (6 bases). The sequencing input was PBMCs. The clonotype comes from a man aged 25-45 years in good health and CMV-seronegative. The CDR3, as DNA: TGTGCCAGCAGAACCTACAGGGAAGACTACGAGCAGTACTTC. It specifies CASRTYREDYEQYF.